This TCR beta chain was captured by sequencing in a study of OX40 agonist ivuxolimab in advanced cancers. The germline V gene encodes CDR1 SGHTA and CDR2 FQGNSA. The CDR3 contains 15 residues. J was trimmed by 4 bases and V by 5 bases; bases with no gene match: 5. Sequencing used immunoSEQ multiplex PCR; TCRdb keeps in-frame clones, though not all of them. The table lists 90,000 or so clones, 80% to 90% of them singletons. This clonotype originated in an adult with an advanced solid tumor such as melanoma, head and neck, liver or kidney cancer. The gene calls are TRBV7-2 and TRBJ2-2, with 9 bases that match TRBD1. Specimen: CD4+ or CD8+ T cells sorted from blood, collected in a trial of the OX40 agonist ivuxolimab. In nucleotides, the CDR3 is TGTGCCAGCAGCGCCTCGACAGGGGGCACCGGGGAGCTGTTTTTT. The encoded protein is CASSASTGGTGELFF.